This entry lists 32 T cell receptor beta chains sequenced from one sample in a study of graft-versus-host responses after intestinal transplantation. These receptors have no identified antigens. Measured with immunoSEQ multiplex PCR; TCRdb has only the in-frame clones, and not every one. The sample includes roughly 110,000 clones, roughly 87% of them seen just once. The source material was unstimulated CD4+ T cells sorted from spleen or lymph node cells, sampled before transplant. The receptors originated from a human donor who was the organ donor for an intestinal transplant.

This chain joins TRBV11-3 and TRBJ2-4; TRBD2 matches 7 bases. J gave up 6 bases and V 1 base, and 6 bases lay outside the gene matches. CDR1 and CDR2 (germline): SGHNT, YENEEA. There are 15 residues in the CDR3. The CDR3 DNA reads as TGTGCCAGCAGCTTAGTTGTCAGGGAGGGAAACATTCAGTACTTC. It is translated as CASSLVVREGNIQYF. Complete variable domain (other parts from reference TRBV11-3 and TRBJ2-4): EAGVVQSPRYKIIEKKQPVAFWCNPISGHNTLYWYLQNLGQGPELLIRYENEEAVDDSQLPKDRFSAERLKGVDSTLKIQPAELGDSAVYLCASSLVVREGNIQYFGAGTRLSVL.

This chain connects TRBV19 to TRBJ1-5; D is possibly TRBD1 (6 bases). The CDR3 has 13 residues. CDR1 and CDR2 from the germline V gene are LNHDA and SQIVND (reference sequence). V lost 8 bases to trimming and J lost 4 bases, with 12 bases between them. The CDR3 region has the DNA TGTGCCAGTGGCCAGGGGACTAATCAGCCCCAGCATTTT. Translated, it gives CASGQGTNQPQHF.

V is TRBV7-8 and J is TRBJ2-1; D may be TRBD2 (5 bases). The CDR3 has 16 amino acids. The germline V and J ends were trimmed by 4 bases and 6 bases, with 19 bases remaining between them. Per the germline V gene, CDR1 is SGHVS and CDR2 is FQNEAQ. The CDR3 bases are TGTGCCAGCAGCTCAGCCAGCGGTGGGTCGGGCAATGAGCAGTTCTTC. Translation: CASSSASGGSGNEQFF.

CDR3 loop: CASSYRTAFNYGYTF. The CDR3 nucleotides are TGTGCCAGCAGCTACCGGACAGCCTTCAACTATGGCTACACCTTC. V is TRBV7-2 and J is TRBJ1-2, with D maybe TRBD1 (6 bases). The CDR3 runs to 15 residues. The germline V gene has CDR1 SGHTA and CDR2 FQGNSA. V gave up 4 bases and J gave up 2 bases, with 14 bases separating them.

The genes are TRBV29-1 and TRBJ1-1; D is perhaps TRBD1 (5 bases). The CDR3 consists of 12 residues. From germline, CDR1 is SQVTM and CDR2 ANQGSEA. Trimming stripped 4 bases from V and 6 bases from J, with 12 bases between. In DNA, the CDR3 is TGCAGCGTTGTGGGGGAGGTGGCTGAAGCTTTCTTT. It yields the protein CSVVGEVAEAFF.

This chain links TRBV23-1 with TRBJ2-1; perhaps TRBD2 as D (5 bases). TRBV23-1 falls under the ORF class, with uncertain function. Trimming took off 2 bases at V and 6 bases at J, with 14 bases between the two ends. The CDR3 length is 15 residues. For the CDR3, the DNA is TGCGCCAGCAGTCAAGGTGAGGGTTCTAGCAATGAGCAGTTCTTC. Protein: CASSQGEGSSNEQFF.

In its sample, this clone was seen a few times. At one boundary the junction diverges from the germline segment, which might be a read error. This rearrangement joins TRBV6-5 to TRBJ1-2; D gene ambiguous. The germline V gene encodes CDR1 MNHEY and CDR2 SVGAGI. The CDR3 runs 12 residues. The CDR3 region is CASSYWQDALYF. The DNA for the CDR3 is TGTGCCAGCAGTTACTGGCAGGACGCCTTGTACTTC.

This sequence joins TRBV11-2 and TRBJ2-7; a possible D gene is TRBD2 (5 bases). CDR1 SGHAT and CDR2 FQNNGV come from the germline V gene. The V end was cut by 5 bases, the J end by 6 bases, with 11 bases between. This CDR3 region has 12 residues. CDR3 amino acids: CASSPIRGEQYF. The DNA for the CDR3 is TGTGCCAGCAGCCCCATCCGGGGCGAGCAGTACTTC.

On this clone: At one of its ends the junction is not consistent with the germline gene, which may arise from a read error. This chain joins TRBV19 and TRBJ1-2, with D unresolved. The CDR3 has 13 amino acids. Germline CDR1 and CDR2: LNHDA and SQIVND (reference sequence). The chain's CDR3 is CASSIRRNYDYTF. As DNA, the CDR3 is TGTGCCAGTAGTATCCGCCGTAACTATGACTACACCTTC.

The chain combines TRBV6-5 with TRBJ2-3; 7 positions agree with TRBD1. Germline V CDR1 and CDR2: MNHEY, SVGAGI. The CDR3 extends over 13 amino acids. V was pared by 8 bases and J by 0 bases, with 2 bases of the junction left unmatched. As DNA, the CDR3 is TGTGCCAGCCTAGGGGGCAGCACAGATACGCAGTATTTT. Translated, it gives CASLGGSTDTQYF.

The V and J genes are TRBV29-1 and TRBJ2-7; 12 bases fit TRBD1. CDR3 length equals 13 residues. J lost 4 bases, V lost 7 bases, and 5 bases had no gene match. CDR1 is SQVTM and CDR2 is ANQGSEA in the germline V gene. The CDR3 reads CSAGDRGLYEQYF. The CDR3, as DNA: TGCAGCGCCGGGGACAGGGGGCTTTACGAGCAGTACTTC.

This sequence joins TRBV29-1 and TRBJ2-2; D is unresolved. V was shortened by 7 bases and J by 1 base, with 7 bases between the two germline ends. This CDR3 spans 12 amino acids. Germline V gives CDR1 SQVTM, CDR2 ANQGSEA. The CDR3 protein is CSAIKNTGELFF. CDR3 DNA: TGCAGCGCCATTAAGAACACCGGGGAGCTGTTTTTT.

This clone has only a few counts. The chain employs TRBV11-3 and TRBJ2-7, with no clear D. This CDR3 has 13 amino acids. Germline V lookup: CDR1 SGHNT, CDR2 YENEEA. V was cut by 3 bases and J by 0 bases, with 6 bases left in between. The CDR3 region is CASSFFSSYEQYF. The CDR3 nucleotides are TGTGCCAGCAGCTTTTTCTCCTCCTACGAGCAGTACTTC.

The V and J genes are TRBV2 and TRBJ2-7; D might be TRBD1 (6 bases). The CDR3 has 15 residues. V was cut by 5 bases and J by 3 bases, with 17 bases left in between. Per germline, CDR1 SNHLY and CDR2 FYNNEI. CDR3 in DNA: TGTGCCAGCAGTTTCCGACAGGTGGCATTCTACGAGCAGTACTTC. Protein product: CASSFRQVAFYEQYF.

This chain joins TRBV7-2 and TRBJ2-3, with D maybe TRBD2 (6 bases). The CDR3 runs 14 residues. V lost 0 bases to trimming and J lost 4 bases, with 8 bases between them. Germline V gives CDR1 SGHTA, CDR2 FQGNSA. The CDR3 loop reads CASSLAGLSDTQYF. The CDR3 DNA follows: TGTGCCAGCAGCTTAGCGGGACTGTCAGATACGCAGTATTTT. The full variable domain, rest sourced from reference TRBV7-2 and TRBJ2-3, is GAGVSQSPSNKVTEKGKDVELRCDPISGHTALYWYRQSLGQGLEFLIYFQGNSAPDKSGLPSDRFSAERTGGSVSTLTIQRTQQEDSAVYLCASSLAGLSDTQYFGPGTRLTVL.

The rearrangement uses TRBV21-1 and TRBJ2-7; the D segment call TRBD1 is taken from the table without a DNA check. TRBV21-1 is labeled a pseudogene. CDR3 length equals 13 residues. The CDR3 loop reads CASSRDRSNEQYF. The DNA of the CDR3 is TGTGCCAGCAGCCGGGACAGAAGTAACGAGCAGTACTTC.

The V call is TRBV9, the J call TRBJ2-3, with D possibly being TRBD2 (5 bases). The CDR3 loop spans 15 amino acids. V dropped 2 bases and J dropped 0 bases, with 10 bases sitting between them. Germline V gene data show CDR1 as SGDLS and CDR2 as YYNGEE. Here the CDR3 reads CASSVEAWSTDTQYF. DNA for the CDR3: TGTGCCAGCAGCGTGGAGGCATGGAGCACAGATACGCAGTATTTT.

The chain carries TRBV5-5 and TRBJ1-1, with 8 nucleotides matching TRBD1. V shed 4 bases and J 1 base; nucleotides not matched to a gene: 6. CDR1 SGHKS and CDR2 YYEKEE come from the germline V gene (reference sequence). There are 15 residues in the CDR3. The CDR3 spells CASSPRDRQNTEAFF. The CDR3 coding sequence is TGTGCCAGCAGCCCACGGGACAGGCAGAACACTGAAGCTTTCTTT.

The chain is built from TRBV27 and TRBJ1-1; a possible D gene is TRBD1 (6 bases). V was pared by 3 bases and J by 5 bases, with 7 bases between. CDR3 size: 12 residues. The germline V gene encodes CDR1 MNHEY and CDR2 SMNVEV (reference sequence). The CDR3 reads CASSFTGTEAFF. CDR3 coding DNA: TGTGCCAGCAGTTTCACAGGGACTGAAGCTTTCTTT.

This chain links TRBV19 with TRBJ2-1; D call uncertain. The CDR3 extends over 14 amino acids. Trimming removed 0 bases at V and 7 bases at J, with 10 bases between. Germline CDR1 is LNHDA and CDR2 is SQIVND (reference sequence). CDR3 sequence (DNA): TGTGCCAGTAGTATAGAAGGGTTCGGGAATGAGCAGTTCTTC. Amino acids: CASSIEGFGNEQFF. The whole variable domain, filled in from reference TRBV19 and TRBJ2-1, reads DGGITQSPKYLFRKEGQNVTLSCEQNLNHDAMYWYRQDPGQGLRLIYYSQIVNDFQKGDIAEGYSVSREKKESFPLTVTSAQKNPTAFYLCASSIEGFGNEQFFGPGTRLTVL.

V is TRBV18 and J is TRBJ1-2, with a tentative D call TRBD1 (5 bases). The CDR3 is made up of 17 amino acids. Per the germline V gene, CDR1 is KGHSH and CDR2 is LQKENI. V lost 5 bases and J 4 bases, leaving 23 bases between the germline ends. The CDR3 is CASSSGVGTATSYGYTF. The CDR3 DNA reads TGTGCCAGCTCAAGCGGCGTCGGGACCGCAACCAGCTATGGCTACACCTTC.

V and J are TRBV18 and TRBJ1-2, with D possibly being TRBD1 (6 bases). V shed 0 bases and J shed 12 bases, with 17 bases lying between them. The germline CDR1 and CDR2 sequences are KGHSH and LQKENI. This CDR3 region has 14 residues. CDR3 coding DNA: TGTGCCAGCTCACCACCAGGTACAGGGAAGGAAAACACCTTC. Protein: CASSPPGTGKENTF. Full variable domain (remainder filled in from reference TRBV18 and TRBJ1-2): NAGVMQNPRHLVRRRGQEARLRCSPMKGHSHVYWYRQLPEEGLKFMVYLQKENIIDESGMPKERFSAEFPKEGPSILRIQQVVRGDSAAYFCASSPPGTGKENTFGSGTRLTVV.

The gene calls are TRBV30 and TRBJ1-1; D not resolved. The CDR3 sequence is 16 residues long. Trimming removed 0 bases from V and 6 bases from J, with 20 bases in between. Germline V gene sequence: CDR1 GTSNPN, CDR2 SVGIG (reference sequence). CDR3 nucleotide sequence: TGTGCCTGGAGTGTACAAATCGGGTCTCGGGGTGCTGAAGCTTTCTTT. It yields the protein CAWSVQIGSRGAEAFF.

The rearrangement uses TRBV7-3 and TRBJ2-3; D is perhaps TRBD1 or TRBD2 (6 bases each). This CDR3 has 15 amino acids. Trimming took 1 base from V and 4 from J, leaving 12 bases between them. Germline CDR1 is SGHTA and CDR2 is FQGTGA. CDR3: CASSLKAGEADTQYF. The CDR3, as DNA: TGTGCCAGCAGCTTAAAGGCAGGGGAGGCAGATACGCAGTATTTT. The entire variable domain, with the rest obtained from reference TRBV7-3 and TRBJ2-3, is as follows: GAGVSQTPSNKVTEKGKYVELRCDPISGHTALYWYRQSLGQGPEFLIYFQGTGAADDSGLPNDRFFAVRPEGSVSTLKIQRTERGDSAVYLCASSLKAGEADTQYFGPGTRLTVL.

The CDR3 DNA sequence: TGTGCCACCAGCAGAGACAGGGTCAATCAGCCCCAGCATTTT. Its protein is CATSRDRVNQPQHF. The chain links TRBV15 to TRBJ1-5; perhaps TRBD1 as D (5 bases). There are 14 residues in the CDR3. Germline V lookup: CDR1 LNHNV, CDR2 YYDKDF (reference sequence). Trimming left V 0 bases short and J 3 bases short, with 6 bases between.

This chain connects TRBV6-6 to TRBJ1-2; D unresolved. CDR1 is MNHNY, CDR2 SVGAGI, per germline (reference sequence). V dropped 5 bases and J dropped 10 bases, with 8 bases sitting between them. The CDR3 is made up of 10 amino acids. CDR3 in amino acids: CASSGTVYTF. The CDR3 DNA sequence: TGTGCCAGCAGTGGCACAGTCTACACCTTC.

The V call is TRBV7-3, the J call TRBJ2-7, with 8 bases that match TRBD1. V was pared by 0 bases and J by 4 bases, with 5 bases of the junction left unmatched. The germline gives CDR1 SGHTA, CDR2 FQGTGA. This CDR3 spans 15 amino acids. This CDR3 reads CASSLTAQGAYEQYF. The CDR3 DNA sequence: TGTGCCAGCAGCTTAACTGCGCAGGGGGCTTACGAGCAGTACTTC.

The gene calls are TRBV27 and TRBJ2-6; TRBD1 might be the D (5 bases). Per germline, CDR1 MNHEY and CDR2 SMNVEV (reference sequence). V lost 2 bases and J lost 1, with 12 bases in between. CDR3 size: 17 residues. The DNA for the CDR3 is TGTGCCAGCAGTTTAATCCAGGGTTTATCTGGGGCCAACGTCCTGACTTTC. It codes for CASSLIQGLSGANVLTF.

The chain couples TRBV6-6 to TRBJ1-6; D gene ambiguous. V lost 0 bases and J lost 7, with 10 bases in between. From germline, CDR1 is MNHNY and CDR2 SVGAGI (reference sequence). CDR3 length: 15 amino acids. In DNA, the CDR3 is TGTGCCAGCAGTTACTCGCGTCCACAGAATTCACCCCTCCACTTT. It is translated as CASSYSRPQNSPLHF.

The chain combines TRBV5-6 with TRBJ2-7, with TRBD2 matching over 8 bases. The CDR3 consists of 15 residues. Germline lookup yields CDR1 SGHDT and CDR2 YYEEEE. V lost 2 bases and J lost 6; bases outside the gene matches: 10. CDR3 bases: TGTGCCAGCAGCTTAACTAGCGGCTTTGTTGGCGAGCAGTACTTC. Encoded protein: CASSLTSGFVGEQYF.

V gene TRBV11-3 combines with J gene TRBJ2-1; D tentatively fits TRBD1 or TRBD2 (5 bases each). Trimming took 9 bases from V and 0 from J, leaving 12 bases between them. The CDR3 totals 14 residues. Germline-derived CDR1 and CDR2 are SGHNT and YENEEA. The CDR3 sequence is CASTGPSSYNEQFF. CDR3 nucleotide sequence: TGTGCCAGTACGGGGCCCAGCTCCTACAATGAGCAGTTCTTC.

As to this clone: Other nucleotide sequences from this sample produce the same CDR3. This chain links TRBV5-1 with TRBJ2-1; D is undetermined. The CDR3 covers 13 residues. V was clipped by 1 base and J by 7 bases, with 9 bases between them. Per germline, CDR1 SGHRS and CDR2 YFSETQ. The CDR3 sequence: CASSLIPGNEQFF. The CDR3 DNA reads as TGCGCCAGCAGCTTGATCCCCGGGAATGAGCAGTTCTTC.